The present entry profiles one T cell receptor (beta chain) with its context. Its antigen is unknown. Every participating donor gave one draw, a heparinised blood sample averaging about 116 mL. Expressed TCRB transcripts were sequenced, since all the RNA that had been isolated was reverse transcribed. Sequenced naive, central memory and regulatory T cell samples produced an average of roughly 3.5 million reads. Sequenced by immunoSEQ multiplex PCR; TCRdb stores in-frame clones only, minus some. The data show hundreds of thousands of clones, about 32% seen once. In germline, CDR1 is GTSNPN, CDR2 SVGIG (reference sequence). This CDR3 region has 16 residues. After removal of 0 bases from V and 10 bases from J, the junction contained 17 bases not matched to a gene. These data come from a study of beta chain features in type 1 diabetes. Regarding the study as a whole: The influence of HLA type on TCRB rearrangement stayed undetermined. Shorter TCRB CDR3s, moderately but significantly so, were found in Type 1 diabetes patients in all four CD4+ subsets.

The sequenced sample was naive CD4+ T cells from blood. The receptor comes from a man aged 18-30 years in good health. The chain has TRBV30 and TRBJ1-2; TRBD1 matches 7 bases. In DNA form, the CDR3 reads TGTGCCTGGAGTGTAAGTAATATCGGGACAGCCGTCGCCTACACCTTC. Its protein product is CAWSVSNIGTAVAYTF.